These 9 T cell receptor beta chains were sequenced from one sample in a study of beta chain features in type 1 diabetes (dated by TCRdb to the late 2010s). Library preparation was by the immunoSEQ multiplex PCR assay. The High Capacity cDNA Reverse Transcription Kit was used to reverse transcribe all of the isolated RNA, meaning that expressed TCRB transcripts were what got sequenced. As stored in TCRdb, this immuneACCESS dataset retains in-frame rearrangements with V and J assigned. A fraction of the clones does not appear; measured against another copy, unresolved V genes explain less than half of the discrepancy, and the remainder lacks a known reason. This sample lists under 900,000 clones; 15% to 20% were detected once. The top ten hold roughly 0.025% of the sample. Sequencing input: naive CD4+ T cells from blood. In the paper's terms, the cell subset or site label means: true naive CD4+ T cells. The receptor source for this set is a woman younger than 35 in good health.

The chain couples TRBV5-1 to TRBJ2-2; 9 nucleotides agree with TRBD2. The CDR3 is 15 residues long. Trimming removed 4 bases from V and 4 bases from J; junction bases left unmatched: 5. Per the germline V gene, CDR1 is SGHRS and CDR2 is YFSETQ. DNA of the CDR3: TGCGCCAGCAGCCTAGCGGGGTCGTCCACCGGGGAGCTGTTTTTT. It codes for CASSLAGSSTGELFF.

V is TRBV6-6 and J is TRBJ2-7, with D perhaps TRBD1 (6 bases). Trimming left V 6 bases short and J 3 bases short, with 12 bases between. The V gene's germline CDR1 is MNHNY and CDR2 SVGAGI (reference sequence). CDR3 size: 13 residues. CDR3 sequence (DNA): TGTGCCAGCAGGTTGGGACAAAACTACGAGCAGTACTTC. Protein sequence: CASRLGQNYEQYF.

This chain uses TRBV7-9 with TRBJ2-2; 8 nucleotides agree with TRBD2. V was pared by 2 bases and J by 0 bases, with 5 bases of the junction left unmatched. CDR1 and CDR2 from the germline V gene are SEHNR and FQNEAQ (reference sequence). This CDR3 has 17 amino acids. CDR3 sequence reads: CASSLTASGSNTGELFF. CDR3 nucleotide sequence: TGTGCCAGCAGCTTAACGGCTAGCGGGTCGAACACCGGGGAGCTGTTTTTT. The whole variable domain, remainder taken from reference TRBV7-9 and TRBJ2-2, is DTGVSQNPRHKITKRGQNVTFRCDPISEHNRLYWYRQTLGQGPEFLTYFQNEAQLEKSRLLSDRFSAERPKGSFSTLEIQRTEQGDSAMYLCASSLTASGSNTGELFFGEGSRLTVL.

This clone was counted a few times. This chain links TRBV5-4 with TRBJ2-1; D may be TRBD2 (5 bases). CDR1 SGHNT and CDR2 YYREEE come from the germline V gene (reference sequence). The CDR3 spans 15 residues. V gave up 9 bases and J gave up 2 bases, with 18 bases separating them. CDR3 DNA sequence: TGTGCCACCGTCGGACCGGGATTTACCTACAATGAGCAGTTCTTC. Protein product: CATVGPGFTYNEQFF.

There are a few counts of this clone. The same CDR3 also results from other DNA sequences found in this sample. The chain joins TRBV18 to TRBJ2-1; the D gene is possibly TRBD2 (6 bases). The CDR3 runs 14 residues. The V gene lost 4 bases and the J gene lost 7 bases, with 14 bases spanning the gap. The germline V gene encodes CDR1 KGHSH and CDR2 LQKENI. CDR3 region: CASSRAGTSNEQFF. The CDR3 region has the DNA TGTGCCAGCTCACGCGCCGGGACTTCAAATGAGCAGTTCTTC.

The V and J genes are TRBV6-6 and TRBJ1-5, with D uncertain. Germline V gene sequence: CDR1 MNHNY, CDR2 SVGAGI (reference sequence). The V end was cut by 3 bases, the J end by 5 bases, with 11 bases between. The CDR3 has 14 residues. DNA for the CDR3: TGTGCCAGCAGTTATCCCCGAGATCATCAGCCCCAGCATTTT. It is translated as CASSYPRDHQPQHF.

J is TRBJ1-1 and V is TRBV11-2, with D perhaps TRBD1 (5 bases). V was clipped by 1 base and J by 5 bases, with 11 bases between them. CDR3 length: 14 amino acids. Looked up from germline, CDR1 is SGHAT and CDR2 is FQNNGV. The CDR3: CASSLVQGSTEAFF. In DNA, the CDR3 is TGTGCCAGCAGCTTAGTTCAGGGATCGACTGAAGCTTTCTTT. Looking up the rest from reference TRBV11-2 and TRBJ1-1 gives the full variable domain: EAGVAQSPRYKIIEKRQSVAFWCNPISGHATLYWYQQILGQGPKLLIQFQNNGVVDDSQLPKDRFSAERLKGVDSTLKIQPAKLEDSAVYLCASSLVQGSTEAFFGQGTRLTVV.

This clone was detected a few times. The rearrangement joins TRBV7-3 to TRBJ2-3; TRBD1 might be the D (5 bases). The germline V and J ends were trimmed by 5 bases and 5 bases, with 20 bases remaining between them. The germline V gene has CDR1 SGHTA and CDR2 FQGTGA. This CDR3 is built from 16 residues. CDR3 protein: CASSRSPRVPLDTQYF. The DNA for the CDR3 is TGTGCCAGCAGCCGCTCCCCCAGGGTTCCCCTAGATACGCAGTATTTT.

This clone has just a few counts. Here the CDR3 reads CASSERGGNQPQHF. CDR3 in DNA: TGTGCCAGCAGTGAGCGTGGCGGCAATCAGCCCCAGCATTTT. The rearrangement joins TRBV6-1 to TRBJ1-5, with no clear D. V was trimmed by 3 bases and J by 2 bases, leaving 8 bases between them. This CDR3 spans 14 amino acids. CDR1 is MNHNS, CDR2 SASEGT, per germline.